Described below is a single T cell receptor beta chain sequence and its context. These data come from a study of blood T cell repertoires in COVID-19. Background on the study: Acute and convalescent COVID-19 samples came from the United States, Italy and Spain. T cells, B-cell-depleted T cells, or PBMCs provided the cDNA or gDNA that served as material.

Per the original methods: Scientists estimated how many nucleated cells there were by amplifying reference gene primers. This table comes from immunoSEQ multiplex PCR, and its TCRdb copy is limited to in-frame clones, with some not included. V and J calls and clone size are those listed in that table; D and trimming were worked out from the DNA. The sample has 52,000 or so clones; 85% to 95% are singletons. Germline assignment: CDR1 SGHAT and CDR2 FQNNGV. This CDR3 has 14 residues. The ends were cut back, 0 bases at V and 7 bases at J, with 7 bases in the middle. The clonotype originates from a man aged 50-59 years with acute or convalescent COVID-19. Sequencing was performed on peripheral blood. The chain carries TRBV11-2 and TRBJ1-6; D is unclear. CDR3 sequence reads: CASSLDTMNSPLHF. The CDR3 nucleotides read TGTGCCAGCAGCTTAGATACTATGAATTCACCCCTCCACTTT.